This is a list of T cell receptor beta chains from one sample in a study of precursors of human CD4 cytotoxic T cells. MiXCR was run by TCRdb on the reads, yielding one entry per CDR3 protein. The sample consists of about 410 distinct CDR3 sequences, around a fifth of them appearing once. Specimen: memory CD4+ T cells from blood (PBMCs). These receptors were obtained from a human donor in good health. Both conserved end residues are part of each CDR3. The D gene is left open where the match is weak. For some rows the clone size is stated as once, few or many, or as a class when expanded; others skip it.

d_call clone_size j_call v_call cdr3_aa cdr3_nt
- large TRBJ1-1 TRBV19 CASSIIGRAPNTEAFF TGTGCCAGTAGTATAATCGGGAGGGCACCTAACACTGAAGCTTTCTTT
- - TRBJ1-5 TRBV20-1 CSALSGGSGNQPQHF TGCAGTGCCCTTTCCGGGGGATCGGGCAATCAGCCCCAGCATTTT
- large TRBJ2-3 TRBV4-1 CASSPPTPKGTDTQYF TGCGCCAGCAGCCCCCCCACCCCGAAGGGAACAGATACGCAGTATTTT
- large TRBJ2-1 TRBV12-3/TRBV12-4 CASSLGGDSKFF TGTGCCAGCAGTTTAGGGGGGGATAGTAAGTTCTTC
- large TRBJ2-4 TRBV19 CASSIGGEPVGVKNIQYF TGTGCCAGTAGTATAGGGGGAGAGCCTGTAGGGGTCAAAAACATTCAGTACTTC
- large TRBJ1-2 TRBV18 CASSGFKGGAGYTF TGTGCCAGCTCCGGATTCAAGGGGGGTGCCGGCTACACCTTC
TRBD1 - TRBJ1-5 TRBV20-1 CSAPDRGMKQPQHF TGCAGTGCTCCGGACAGGGGGATGAAACAGCCCCAGCATTTT
TRBD2 - TRBJ2-7 TRBV20-1 CSATPSGEGDEQYF TGCAGTGCTACCCCCAGCGGGGAAGGTGACGAGCAGTACTTC
- - TRBJ2-1 TRBV28 CASNTGTKPYNEQFF TGTGCCAGCAACACCGGGACAAAACCTTACAATGAGCAGTTCTTC
- few TRBJ2-7 TRBV11-3 CASSLNGFDEQYF TGTGCCAGCAGCTTAAACGGCTTCGACGAGCAGTACTTC
- large TRBJ2-7 TRBV29-1 CSVEGGARYEQYF TGCAGCGTTGAAGGTGGGGCTCGCTACGAGCAGTACTTC
- few TRBJ1-5 TRBV12-3/TRBV12-4 CASSLGRLNQPQHF TGTGCCAGCAGTTTGGGACGGTTAAATCAGCCCCAGCATTTT
TRBD1 large TRBJ2-4 TRBV20-1 CSARENRGIQYF TGCAGTGCTAGAGAGAACAGGGGCATTCAGTACTTC